One and the same sample provided the 13 T cell receptor beta chains below, sequenced in a study of CXCR3-negative and CXCR3-positive naive CD8 T cells. Whole-study findings and limits: CXCR3-positive naive cells had TRB CDR3s that were more hydrophobic than CXCR3-negative naive cells had.

In preparing the TRB cDNA libraries, 5' RACE with UMI labels was used. From its re-call of the 5' RACE reads, TCRdb lists each CDR3 protein once, without DNA. The repertoire table contains 55,000 to 70,000 distinct CDR3 sequences. No antigen has been identified for these receptors. Material: naive CXCR3+ CD8+ T cells from blood. Indicated subset: CD45RO-CCR7+CD27+CD95- naive CD8+ T cells expressing CXCR3 (TNR3+). These receptors were obtained from a human donor in good health. Some clones in this sample may be carry-over from other donors' samples.

The J gene is TRBJ2-3, the V gene TRBV29-1; checking the TCRdb D call of TRBD2 is not possible without DNA. Per the germline V gene, CDR1 is SQVTM and CDR2 is ANQGSEA. This CDR3 has 16 residues. CDR3 region: CSVSTGLADPTDTQYF.

This chain joins TRBV6-1 and TRBJ2-1; the D gene TCRdb calls, TRBD2, cannot be checked with no DNA. The length of the CDR3 is 14 residues. The germline V gene has CDR1 MNHNS and CDR2 SASEGT. The chain's CDR3 is CASNPGLAGVEQFF.

V and J are TRBV20-1 and TRBJ2-2; TCRdb's assignment of TRBD1 cannot be checked, as there is no DNA. Germline V gives CDR1 DFQATT, CDR2 SNEGSKA (reference sequence). There are 14 residues in the CDR3. This CDR3 is CSALGTGDTGELFF.

The V call is TRBV20-1, the J call TRBJ1-5. Germline loops: CDR1 DFQATT, CDR2 SNEGSKA (reference sequence). The CDR3 loop spans 11 amino acids. The CDR3 here is CSASKGQPQHF.

This chain joins TRBV14 and TRBJ2-5; there is no DNA to check the TCRdb D call of TRBD1. This CDR3 comprises 14 residues. Germline V CDR1 and CDR2: SGHDN, FVKESK. This CDR3 is CASSQGGAWETQYF. Together with reference TRBV14 and TRBJ2-5, the CDR3 gives the full variable domain: EAGVTQFPSHSVIEKGQTVTLRCDPISGHDNLYWYRRVMGKEIKFLLHFVKESKQDESGMPNNRFLAERTGGTYSTLKVQPAELEDSGVYFCASSQGGAWETQYFGPGTRLLVL.

This sequence joins TRBV28 and TRBJ1-5. The CDR3 sequence is 12 residues long. Germline values: CDR1 MDHEN, CDR2 SYDVKM. Here the CDR3 reads CASSMDLQPQHF.

The chain joins TRBV28 to TRBJ1-5; checking the TCRdb D call of TRBD1 is not possible without DNA. This CDR3 contains 14 residues. Germline V gene lookup returns CDR1 MDHEN and CDR2 SYDVKM. The CDR3 reads CASHADRANQPQHF.

The rearrangement links TRBV15 to TRBJ2-1; the D gene TCRdb calls, TRBD1, cannot be checked with no DNA. The germline V gene encodes CDR1 LNHNV and CDR2 YYDKDF (reference sequence). The CDR3 totals 17 residues. The CDR3 sequence is CATSRDFGTHNPNEQFF.

The chain is built from TRBV29-1 and TRBJ1-1. The CDR3 is 12 amino acids. CDR1 is SQVTM, CDR2 ANQGSEA, per germline. Here the CDR3 reads CSVEDQAGEAFF.

V and J are TRBV7-9 and TRBJ1-1. Germline CDR1 is SEHNR and CDR2 is FQNEAQ (reference sequence). The CDR3 spans 15 residues. CDR3: CASSLERTGNTEAFF.

This chain uses TRBV12-3 or TRBV12-4 with TRBJ2-2. The CDR3 extends over 12 amino acids. This chain's CDR3 is CAQRAGTGELFF.

This rearrangement joins TRBV19 to TRBJ1-2; TCRdb reports TRBD1, a call that lacks DNA to check it against. Germline V gene sequence: CDR1 LNHDA, CDR2 SQIVND (reference sequence). This CDR3 is 12 amino acids long. The chain's CDR3 is CASVSDRGGYTF.

The chain uses TRBV12-3 or TRBV12-4 and TRBJ2-7. The CDR3 covers 14 residues. The CDR3 sequence: CASRDLDSAYEQYF.